Below, 6 T cell receptor beta chains from the same sample are listed, as sequenced in a study of beta chain features in type 1 diabetes. Since all of the isolated RNA was reverse transcribed, expressed TCRB transcripts were what got sequenced. Sequenced by immunoSEQ multiplex PCR; TCRdb stores in-frame clones only, minus some. In the table there are 860,000 or so clones, about 17% of which are singletons. Sequencing was done on a sample of naive CD4+ T cells from blood. The receptors come from a woman younger than 30 in good health.

The genes are TRBV25-1 and TRBJ2-7; unclear D gene. Germline CDR1 and CDR2: MGHDK and SYGVNS. The CDR3 is made up of 13 amino acids. The ends were cut back, 1 base at V and 3 bases at J, with 7 bases in the middle. CDR3 nucleotide sequence: TGTGCCAGCAGTGAATCGGATCGCTACGAGCAGTACTTC. Its translation: CASSESDRYEQYF.

This clone was counted between two and nine times. The same CDR3 also results from other DNA sequences found in this sample. The V gene is TRBV7-2, the J gene TRBJ2-5; D ambiguous. Germline CDR1 reads SGHTA; CDR2 reads FQGNSA. Trimming left V 3 bases short and J 5 bases short, with 4 bases between. The CDR3 loop spans 11 amino acids. The CDR3: CASSFRETQYF. For the CDR3, the DNA is TGTGCCAGCAGCTTCAGGGAGACCCAGTACTTC.

The chain combines TRBV5-5 with TRBJ1-5, with D maybe TRBD1 (6 bases). The germline gives CDR1 SGHKS, CDR2 YYEKEE (reference sequence). V lost 7 bases and J lost 6, with 17 bases in between. The CDR3 totals 14 residues. The CDR3 region has the DNA TGTGCCAGCCAAACAGGGCCCAGAGGTCAGCCCCAGCATTTT. Translating gives CASQTGPRGQPQHF.

The chain recombines TRBV15 with TRBJ2-3; perhaps TRBD1 as D (5 bases). Germline CDR1 LNHNV, CDR2 YYDKDF (reference sequence). This CDR3 region has 13 residues. The ends were cut back, 5 bases at V and 0 bases at J, with 6 bases in the middle. CDR3 DNA: TGTGCCACCAGCCAGGGAAGCACAGATACGCAGTATTTT. The encoded protein is CATSQGSTDTQYF.

This clone has more than one count but fewer than ten. This chain uses TRBV7-9 with TRBJ1-3; 8 bases match TRBD1. Germline values: CDR1 SEHNR, CDR2 FQNEAQ (reference sequence). The CDR3 totals 14 residues. Trimming removed 4 bases from V and 4 bases from J; junction bases left unmatched: 3. The CDR3 DNA reads as TGTGCCAGCAGCTCGGGACAGGCCGGAAACACCATATATTTT. It yields the protein CASSSGQAGNTIYF.

This clone was detected only a few times. J is TRBJ2-3 and V is TRBV27; no clear D. Deletions cut 4 bases from V and 6 bases from J, with 14 bases between. Germline V CDR1 and CDR2: MNHEY, SMNVEV (reference sequence). The CDR3 spans 14 residues. This CDR3 is CASSYTASTDTQYF. Written as DNA, the CDR3 is TGTGCCAGCAGTTACACAGCCTCAACCGATACGCAGTATTTT.